The entry below gives a single TCR beta chain sequence along with its context. TCRdb redid the calling of the multiplex PCR reads with MiXCR, one entry per CDR3 protein. The sample gives 140,000 or so distinct CDR3 sequences, around a third of which show up once; less than 2.5% is in the top ten. Axillary draining lymph nodes of breast cancer patients supplied the node samples. Germline V gene lookup returns CDR1 SGHRS and CDR2 YFSETQ. The CDR3 extends over 14 amino acids. J gave up 2 bases and V 2 bases, and 4 bases lay outside the gene matches. The data were obtained in a study of breast tumors, draining lymph nodes, adjacent tissues.

The sequenced sample consisted of axillary lymph node tissue. V and J are TRBV5-1 and TRBJ2-7, with 7 bases matching TRBD1. This TCR came from a female donor with breast cancer. Some clones in this sample may be carry-over from other donors' samples. The CDR3 loop reads CASSLQGTAYEQYF. The CDR3 DNA reads as TGCGCCAGCAGCTTACAGGGGACAGCCTACGAGCAGTACTTC.